A single sample gave rise to the 21 T cell receptor beta chains below, sequenced in a study of cytomegalovirus exposure and HLA in healthy donors. TCRdb's copy holds only in-frame clones and misses some; the assay was immunoSEQ multiplex PCR. The sample consists of about 130,000 clones, over 85% of them appearing once. The sample comprised PBMCs. Receptors originate from a man aged 25 to 40 in good health and CMV-seronegative.

The gene calls are TRBV15 and TRBJ1-2, with TRBD1 identical over 8 bases. With V trimmed by 0 bases and J by 3 bases, 6 bases remained unmatched. This CDR3 contains 16 residues. CDR1 is LNHNV, CDR2 YYDKDF, per germline (reference sequence). CDR3 in amino acids: CATSRDRTGRYYGYTF. The CDR3 DNA follows: TGTGCCACCAGCAGAGACCGGACAGGGAGGTACTATGGCTACACCTTC.

This rearrangement joins TRBV27 to TRBJ2-7; tentatively, D is TRBD2 (6 bases). Germline V lookup: CDR1 MNHEY, CDR2 SMNVEV (reference sequence). V shed 4 bases and J shed 0 bases, with 10 bases lying between them. The CDR3 length is 14 residues. This CDR3 reads CASSYSSDSYEQYF. CDR3 sequence (DNA): TGTGCCAGCAGTTATTCTAGCGACTCCTACGAGCAGTACTTC.

J is TRBJ2-7 and V is TRBV7-9; D is perhaps TRBD2 (6 bases). V dropped 5 bases and J dropped 0 bases, with 20 bases sitting between them. Germline V lookup: CDR1 SEHNR, CDR2 FQNEAQ (reference sequence). The CDR3 is made up of 17 amino acids. The CDR3, as DNA: TGTGCCAGCAGCCTTGGGACGGGGATGGGACTCTCCTACGAGCAGTACTTC. Protein sequence: CASSLGTGMGLSYEQYF.

The chain combines TRBV7-6 with TRBJ2-5; 7 bases match TRBD2. Germline loops: CDR1 SGHVS, CDR2 FNYEAQ. Trimming removed 7 bases from V and 2 bases from J; junction bases left unmatched: 10. The CDR3 is 15 residues long. CDR3 coding DNA: TGTGCCAGCATCCCGGGAGGCCGCGTGCAAGAGACCCAGTACTTC. Translated: CASIPGGRVQETQYF.

The rearrangement joins TRBV5-4 to TRBJ2-3; 10 positions agree with TRBD1. The V gene's germline CDR1 is SGHNT and CDR2 YYREEE (reference sequence). The CDR3 has 15 residues. J was trimmed by 3 bases and V by 4 bases; bases with no gene match: 5. DNA of the CDR3: TGTGCCAGCAGCCAGGGGGGACAGGGGACAGATACGCAGTATTTT. Its protein product is CASSQGGQGTDTQYF.

Comments on this clone: The same CDR3 also results from other DNA sequences found in this sample. The CDR3 loop is CASSVDMNTEAFF. Here the CDR3 DNA reads TGTGCCAGCAGCGTAGATATGAACACTGAAGCTTTCTTT. V usage is TRBV9 and J usage is TRBJ1-1, with no clear D. Per the germline V gene, CDR1 is SGDLS and CDR2 is YYNGEE. The CDR3 runs to 13 residues. The V gene lost 0 bases and the J gene lost 0 bases, with 3 bases spanning the gap.

The chain employs TRBV11-1 and TRBJ1-5; TRBD1 is a possible D gene (6 bases). CDR1 and CDR2 (germline): SGHAT, FQDESV (reference sequence). V lost 3 bases, J lost 4 bases, and 10 bases lay in between. The CDR3 length is 14 residues. Written as DNA, the CDR3 is TGTGCCAGCAGCTTGAGAGGGGGAAATCAGCCCCAGCATTTT. This encodes CASSLRGGNQPQHF. Using reference TRBV11-1 and TRBJ1-5 for the parts outside the CDR3, the full variable domain is EAEVAQSPRYKITEKSQAVAFWCDPISGHATLYWYRQILGQGPELLVQFQDESVVDDSQLPKDRFSAERLKGVDSTLKIQPAELGDSAMYLCASSLRGGNQPQHFGDGTRLSIL.

CDR3 in amino acids: CASSDSGEIHYEQYF. In DNA form, the CDR3 reads TGTGCCAGCAGCGACTCCGGGGAGATCCACTACGAGCAGTACTTC. The chain employs TRBV27 and TRBJ2-7; weak D call: TRBD2 (5 bases). The CDR3 totals 15 residues. V was cut by 6 bases and J by 3 bases, with 18 bases left in between. CDR1 and CDR2 (germline): MNHEY, SMNVEV (reference sequence).

The chain couples TRBV4-2 to TRBJ2-5; 12 nucleotides match TRBD2. With 1 base clipped from V and 5 bases from J, the junction kept 2 bases outside the gene matches. Germline values: CDR1 LGHNA, CDR2 YNFKEQ. CDR3 size: 15 residues. The CDR3 region has the DNA TGTGCCAGCAGCCAAGCTAGCGGGGGGGAGGAGACCCAGTACTTC. Protein: CASSQASGGEETQYF.

CDR3 sequence: CASSPGEGSGANVLTF. As DNA, the CDR3 is TGTGCCAGCAGCCCGGGGGAGGGCTCTGGGGCCAACGTCCTGACTTTC. The chain joins TRBV7-8 to TRBJ2-6; 7 bases map to TRBD2. After removal of 5 bases from V and 0 bases from J, the junction contained 4 bases not matched to a gene. Germline CDR1 reads SGHVS; CDR2 reads FQNEAQ. The CDR3 sequence is 16 residues long. Supplemented by reference TRBV7-8 and TRBJ2-6, the full variable domain reads GAGVSQSPRYKVAKRGQDVALRCDPISGHVSLFWYQQALGQGPEFLTYFQNEAQLDKSGLPSDRFFAERPEGSVSTLKIQRTQQEDSAVYLCASSPGEGSGANVLTFGAGSRLTVL.

The chain uses TRBV6-4 and TRBJ2-3, with unresolved D. V gave up 6 bases and J gave up 0 bases, with 7 bases separating them. Germline V lookup: CDR1 MRHNA, CDR2 SNTAGT. This CDR3 is 13 amino acids long. The CDR3 nucleotides read TGTGCCAGCAGGGGCCTTAGCACAGATACGCAGTATTTT. Its translation: CASRGLSTDTQYF.

The chain employs TRBV11-2 and TRBJ2-7; perhaps TRBD2 as D (6 bases). Deletions cut 3 bases from V and 7 bases from J, with 19 bases between. Germline assignment: CDR1 SGHAT and CDR2 FQNNGV. The CDR3 consists of 15 residues. The CDR3 DNA follows: TGTGCCAGCAGCTTTAGGGACTGGGAAGCTAAAGAGCAGTACTTC. Amino acid sequence: CASSFRDWEAKEQYF.

This rearrangement joins TRBV5-1 to TRBJ2-7; possibly TRBD2 for D (5 bases). CDR1 is SGHRS, CDR2 YFSETQ, per germline. The CDR3 is made up of 13 amino acids. Trimming cost V 0 bases and J 4 bases, with 8 bases left between them. The CDR3 DNA follows: TGCGCCAGCAGCTTGGGCCCGGGATACGAGCAGTACTTC. It encodes CASSLGPGYEQYF.

The rearrangement joins TRBV5-5 to TRBJ2-7, with D perhaps matching TRBD1 (5 bases). The V gene's germline CDR1 is SGHKS and CDR2 YYEKEE (reference sequence). The CDR3 length is 13 residues. V dropped 1 base and J dropped 3 bases, with 8 bases sitting between them. CDR3 amino acids: CASSLYRSYEQYF. DNA of the CDR3: TGTGCCAGCAGCTTGTACAGGAGCTACGAGCAGTACTTC.

This chain connects TRBV5-4 to TRBJ2-3, with 8 bases matching TRBD2. CDR1 and CDR2 from the germline V gene are SGHNT and YYREEE (reference sequence). The CDR3 totals 15 residues. The V and J ends lost 0 bases and 2 bases, in that order; junction bases with no gene match: 2. The CDR3 region is CASSLAGLATDTQYF. CDR3 coding DNA: TGTGCCAGCAGCTTGGCCGGACTAGCCACAGATACGCAGTATTTT.

The chain uses TRBV7-2 and TRBJ1-1; a possible D gene is TRBD1 (5 bases). In germline, CDR1 is SGHTA, CDR2 FQGNSA. Trimming stripped 3 bases from V and 6 bases from J, with 8 bases between. The CDR3 has 12 residues. The CDR3 DNA follows: TGTGCCAGCAGCTTCGACAGCCCTGAAGCTTTCTTT. Residues: CASSFDSPEAFF.

This chain joins TRBV7-8 and TRBJ2-6, with 11 bases identical to TRBD1. Germline V gene sequence: CDR1 SGHVS, CDR2 FQNEAQ. Losses at the gene ends were 5 bases for V and 4 bases for J; bases not matched to a gene: 13. This CDR3 is built from 19 residues. The CDR3, as DNA: TGTGCCAGCAGCCCAAGCCTAGGACAGGGGGCTGGGGGGGCCAACGTCCTGACTTTC. It yields the protein CASSPSLGQGAGGANVLTF. Complete variable domain (other parts from reference TRBV7-8 and TRBJ2-6): GAGVSQSPRYKVAKRGQDVALRCDPISGHVSLFWYQQALGQGPEFLTYFQNEAQLDKSGLPSDRFFAERPEGSVSTLKIQRTQQEDSAVYLCASSPSLGQGAGGANVLTFGAGSRLTVL.

The V call is TRBV5-1, the J call TRBJ2-5; D is unresolved. The CDR3 totals 12 residues. Germline CDR1 is SGHRS and CDR2 is YFSETQ. Trimming shortened V by 2 bases and J by 4 bases, and 6 bases separated the two germline ends. The chain's CDR3 is CASSFLGETQYF. Written as DNA, the CDR3 is TGCGCCAGCAGCTTCCTCGGAGAGACCCAGTACTTC.

J is TRBJ2-3 and V is TRBV18, with no clear D. Germline-derived CDR1 and CDR2 are KGHSH and LQKENI. The CDR3 has 13 amino acids. With 5 bases removed from V and 0 bases from J, the gap between germline ends came to 6 bases. The CDR3 loop reads CASSWLSTDTQYF. CDR3 bases: TGTGCCAGCTCATGGCTGAGCACAGATACGCAGTATTTT.

The gene calls are TRBV12-5 and TRBJ2-7; TRBD1 aligns across 10 bases. V dropped 2 bases and J dropped 2; count of bases not matched to a gene: 15. Germline CDR1 reads LGHNT; CDR2 reads FRNRAP. The CDR3 loop spans 19 amino acids. The CDR3: CASGLSPGQGRTGAYEQYF. The CDR3 DNA follows: TGTGCTAGTGGTTTGTCACCGGGACAGGGGAGAACAGGGGCCTACGAGCAGTACTTC.

The chain joins TRBV2 to TRBJ1-2; TRBD1 agrees at 7 bases. CDR1 SNHLY and CDR2 FYNNEI come from the germline V gene. The CDR3 covers 16 residues. The trim removed 5 bases at V and 4 bases at J, leaving 13 bases unmatched. For the CDR3, the DNA is TGTGCCAGCAGTCCTTCGGGACAGCAACTATCCTATGGCTACACCTTC. Its protein product is CASSPSGQQLSYGYTF.